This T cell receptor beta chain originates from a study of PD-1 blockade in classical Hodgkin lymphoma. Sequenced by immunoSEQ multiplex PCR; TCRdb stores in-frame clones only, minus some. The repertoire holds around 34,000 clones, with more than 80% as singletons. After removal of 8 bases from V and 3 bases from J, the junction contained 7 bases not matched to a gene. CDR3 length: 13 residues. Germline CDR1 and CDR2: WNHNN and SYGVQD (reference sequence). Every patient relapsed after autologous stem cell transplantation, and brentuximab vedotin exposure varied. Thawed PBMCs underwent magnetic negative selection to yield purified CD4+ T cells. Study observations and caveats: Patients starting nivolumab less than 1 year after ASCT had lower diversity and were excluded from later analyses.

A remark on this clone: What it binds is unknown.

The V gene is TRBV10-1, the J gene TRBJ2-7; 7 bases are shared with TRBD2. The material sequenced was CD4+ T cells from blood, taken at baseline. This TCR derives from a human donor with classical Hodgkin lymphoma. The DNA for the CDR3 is TGCGCCAGCGGGGAGGGTACGAGCTACGAGCAGTACTTC. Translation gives CASGEGTSYEQYF.